This paragraph reports one TCR beta chain. As yet, its antigen is unknown. Some clones are missing from TCRdb's copy, which holds only in-frame ones; the method was immunoSEQ multiplex PCR. Here the sample spans 90,000 to 130,000 clones, roughly 88% being singletons. CDR3 size: 18 residues. The ends lost 4 bases at V and 0 bases at J; junction bases unmatched: 4. Germline CDR1 reads PRHDT; CDR2 reads FYEKMQ (reference sequence). The sample belongs to a study of cytomegalovirus exposure and HLA in healthy donors. Study conclusions and caveats: The study recorded 150 to 200 TCR beta chains that were cytomegalovirus-associated. Most TCR sequences were uncommon, yet certain public TCRs appeared in many donors.

The sequenced sample consisted of PBMCs. The chain links TRBV13 to TRBJ2-6; the match to TRBD2 covers 12 bases. This TCR was sampled from a woman between 18 and 29 years old in good health and CMV-seronegative. DNA for the CDR3: TGTGCCAGCAGCTCTAGCGGGGGGGCTAGCTCTGGGGCCAACGTCCTGACTTTC. Its translation: CASSSSGGASSGANVLTF. Using reference TRBV13 and TRBJ2-6 for the parts outside the CDR3, the full variable domain is AAGVIQSPRHLIKEKRETATLKCYPIPRHDTVYWYQQGPGQDPQFLISFYEKMQSDKGSIPDRFSAQQFSDYHSELNMSSLELGDSALYFCASSSSGGASSGANVLTFGAGSRLTVL.